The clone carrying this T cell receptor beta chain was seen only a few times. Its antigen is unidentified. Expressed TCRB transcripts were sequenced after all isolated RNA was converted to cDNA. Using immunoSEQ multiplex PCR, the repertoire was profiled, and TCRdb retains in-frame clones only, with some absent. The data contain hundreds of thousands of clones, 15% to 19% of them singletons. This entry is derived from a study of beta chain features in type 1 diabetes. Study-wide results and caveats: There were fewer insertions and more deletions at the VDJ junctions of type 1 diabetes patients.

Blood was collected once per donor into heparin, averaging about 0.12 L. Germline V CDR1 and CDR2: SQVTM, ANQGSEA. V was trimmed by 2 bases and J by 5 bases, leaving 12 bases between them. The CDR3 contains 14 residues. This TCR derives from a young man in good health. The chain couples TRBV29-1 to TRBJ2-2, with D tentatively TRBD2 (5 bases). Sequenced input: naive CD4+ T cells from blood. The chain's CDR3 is CSVERGSRTGELFF. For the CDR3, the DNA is TGCAGCGTTGAACGGGGATCCAGAACCGGGGAGCTGTTTTTT.